Listed here are 16 T cell receptor beta chains from one sample, sequenced in a study of T cells in Graves' hyperthyroidism and ophthalmopathy. What was amplified from RNA transcripts were TCR beta CDR3 regions. Initially, a first-round RT-PCR of the TCR CDR3 employed the HTBI primer set. TCRdb ran MiXCR on the multiplex PCR reads and lists one entry per CDR3 protein. This sample has 600,000 or so distinct CDR3 sequences; 46% occur once, and the top ten carry roughly 8.2%. The sample consisted of peripheral blood or thyroid tissue (not recorded which). These receptor sequences come from a woman under 30 with Graves' hyperthyroidism.

This clonotype was seen at least ten times. The rearrangement links TRBV2 to TRBJ2-7; 11 bases map to TRBD1. V trimming: 5 bases; J trimming: 2 bases; junction bases outside the gene matches: 5. CDR1 is SNHLY and CDR2 is FYNNEI in the germline V gene. CDR3 size: 15 residues. CDR3 bases: TGTGCCAGCAGTCTTCCGGGACAGGGGGCCTACGAGCAGTACTTC. The encoded protein is CASSLPGQGAYEQYF.

The J gene is TRBJ1-4, the V gene TRBV19, with a tentative D call TRBD1 (5 bases). This CDR3 is built from 15 residues. The germline gives CDR1 LNHDA, CDR2 SQIVND (reference sequence). V lost 5 bases and J 0 bases, leaving 10 bases between the germline ends. The CDR3 loop is CASSPQQATNEKLFF. CDR3 nucleotides: TGTGCCAGTAGTCCCCAACAGGCAACTAATGAAAAACTGTTTTTT. The whole variable domain, remainder taken from reference TRBV19 and TRBJ1-4, is DGGITQSPKYLFRKEGQNVTLSCEQNLNHDAMYWYRQDPGQGLRLIYYSQIVNDFQKGDIAEGYSVSREKKESFPLTVTSAQKNPTAFYLCASSPQQATNEKLFFGSGTQLSVL.

V is TRBV6-6 and J is TRBJ1-1; possibly TRBD1 for D (5 bases). Germline V gene lookup returns CDR1 MNHNY and CDR2 SVGAGI (reference sequence). The ends were cut back, 10 bases at V and 1 base at J, with 10 bases in the middle. This CDR3 is 12 amino acids long. CDR3 region: CAINQGNTEAFF. The DNA of the CDR3 is TGTGCCATAAACCAGGGGAACACTGAAGCTTTCTTT.

V gene TRBV2 combines with J gene TRBJ2-5; 7 nucleotides match TRBD2. Unmatched junction bases numbered 9, after V lost 4 bases and J lost 1 base. Germline V gene sequence: CDR1 SNHLY, CDR2 FYNNEI. This CDR3 comprises 16 residues. The CDR3 spells CASSGGASGVQETQYF. The CDR3 nucleotides are TGTGCCAGCAGTGGAGGGGCTAGCGGAGTCCAAGAGACCCAGTACTTC.

The V and J genes are TRBV2 and TRBJ1-5; possible D gene TRBD1, 5 bases. Germline V lookup: CDR1 SNHLY, CDR2 FYNNEI. This CDR3 has 17 residues. The V and J ends lost 6 bases and 1 base respectively, with 19 bases between them. Written as DNA, the CDR3 is TGTGCCAGCAGAGATCTTTGGGGGTCGGGAAGCAATCAGCCCCAGCATTTT. It yields the protein CASRDLWGSGSNQPQHF. The whole variable domain, remainder taken from reference TRBV2 and TRBJ1-5, is EPEVTQTPSHQVTQMGQEVILRCVPISNHLYFYWYRQILGQKVEFLVSFYNNEISEKSEIFDDQFSVERPDGSNFTLKIRSTKLEDSAMYFCASRDLWGSGSNQPQHFGDGTRLSIL.

With regard to this clonotype: The CDR3 does not end in the conserved phenylalanine or tryptophan, so this is likely a read error. This chain joins TRBV20-1 and TRBJ1-2; the D gene is possibly TRBD1 (5 bases). The CDR3 runs 13 residues. V lost 1 base to trimming and J lost 6 bases, with 12 bases between them. The germline gives CDR1 DFQATT, CDR2 SNEGSKA (reference sequence). CDR3 DNA: TGCAGTGCTAGAGGGTCAGGCAGGGATGGCTACACCCTC. Protein product: CSARGSGRDGYTL.

As concerns this clonotype: Compared with germline, one end of the junction differs, possibly owing to a read error. The chain employs TRBV29-1 and TRBJ1-1; D perhaps matches TRBD1 (6 bases). The CDR3 spans 13 residues. Per germline, CDR1 SQVTM and CDR2 ANQGSEA. In nucleotides, the CDR3 is TGTGCCTGGCAGGGACACCCGAACACTGAAGCTTTCTTT. Amino acid sequence: CAWQGHPNTEAFF. Variable domain in full (rest from reference TRBV29-1 and TRBJ1-1): SAVISQKPSRDICQRGTSLTIQCQVDSQVTMMFWYRQQPGQSLTLIATANQGSEATYESGFVIDKFPISRPNLTFSTLTVSNMSPEDSSIYLCAWQGHPNTEAFFGQGTRLTVV.

This clonotype showed up just a few times. This chain joins TRBV7-8 and TRBJ2-6; 14 positions agree with TRBD2. J gave up 0 bases and V 5 bases, and 3 bases lay outside the gene matches. Germline V gives CDR1 SGHVS, CDR2 FQNEAQ. The CDR3 covers 18 residues. The CDR3 loop is CASSPGTSGSSGANVLTF. The CDR3 region has the DNA TGTGCCAGCAGCCCCGGGACTAGCGGGAGCTCTGGGGCCAACGTCCTGACTTTC.

This clonotype was recorded a few times. The chain uses TRBV7-9 and TRBJ2-6; 7 positions agree with TRBD2. The V gene end was trimmed by 5 bases and the J gene end by 0 bases; junction bases not matched to a gene: 10. Germline V CDR1 and CDR2: SEHNR, FQNEAQ (reference sequence). This CDR3 is 18 amino acids long. The CDR3 sequence: CASSLGRDSSSGANVLTF. Written as DNA, the CDR3 is TGTGCCAGCAGCCTAGGGAGGGACTCCAGCTCTGGGGCCAACGTCCTGACTTTC.

This chain uses TRBV20-1 with TRBJ2-7; D ambiguous. Germline V CDR1 and CDR2: DFQATT, SNEGSKA (reference sequence). V gave up 1 base and J gave up 1 base, with 11 bases separating them. The CDR3 spans 14 residues. The CDR3 sequence is CSARVTVLSYEQYF. The DNA for the CDR3 is TGCAGTGCTAGAGTCACAGTTCTATCCTACGAGCAGTACTTC.

Points on this clonotype: A much more abundant neighbour one base away suggests this may be a read error. This chain uses TRBV25-1 with TRBJ1-2; TRBD1 aligns across 8 bases. V shed 7 bases, J shed 0 bases, and the junction held 10 bases outside the gene matches. The V gene's germline CDR1 is MGHDK and CDR2 SYGVNS. This CDR3 region has 16 residues. The CDR3 DNA is TGTGCCAGCAACTTTGGACAGGGCCGAGCTAACTATGGCTACACCTTC. This gives the protein CASNFGQGRANYGYTF.

This clonotype was observed many times. The chain carries TRBV29-1 and TRBJ1-1; the D gene is possibly TRBD1 (6 bases). The length of the CDR3 is 12 residues. V was trimmed by 6 bases and J by 1 base, leaving 9 bases between them. Germline V gene data show CDR1 as SQVTM and CDR2 as ANQGSEA. In DNA form, the CDR3 reads TGCAGCGTAGCGGGGGCGAACACTGAAGCTTTCTTT. Translation gives CSVAGANTEAFF.

The chain couples TRBV25-1 to TRBJ1-2; D might be TRBD1 (6 bases). Germline V gives CDR1 MGHDK, CDR2 SYGVNS. This CDR3 has 15 residues. V lost 6 bases, J lost 3 bases, and 17 bases lay in between. The CDR3 loop reads CASRNVDSLDYGYTF. The CDR3 nucleotides read TGTGCCAGCAGAAATGTGGACAGCTTGGACTATGGCTACACCTTC.

This clonotype was observed many times. The rearrangement uses TRBV7-9 and TRBJ1-1; D gene uncertain. V dropped 5 bases and J dropped 5 bases, with 9 bases sitting between them. Looked up from germline, CDR1 is SEHNR and CDR2 is FQNEAQ (reference sequence). This CDR3 region has 12 residues. This CDR3 reads CASSPPITEAFF. As DNA, the CDR3 is TGTGCCAGCAGCCCGCCGATTACTGAAGCTTTCTTT.

This clonotype occurred many times. V is TRBV19 and J is TRBJ1-4; possibly TRBD1 for D (5 bases). The CDR3 has 12 amino acids. V lost 7 bases and J lost 15, with 18 bases in between. Germline lookup yields CDR1 LNHDA and CDR2 SQIVND (reference sequence). CDR3 DNA sequence: TGTGCCAGTACCTATGGGCCGGGACGAATGTTTTTT. The encoded protein is CASTYGPGRMFF.

The DNA of the CDR3 is TGCAGCGTCCCTCGGAGCGAGCAGTTCTTC. It yields the protein CSVPRSEQFF. The genes are TRBV29-1 and TRBJ2-1, with unresolved D. Germline V CDR1 and CDR2: SQVTM, ANQGSEA. V gave up 6 bases and J gave up 10 bases, with 10 bases separating them. This CDR3 is built from 10 residues.